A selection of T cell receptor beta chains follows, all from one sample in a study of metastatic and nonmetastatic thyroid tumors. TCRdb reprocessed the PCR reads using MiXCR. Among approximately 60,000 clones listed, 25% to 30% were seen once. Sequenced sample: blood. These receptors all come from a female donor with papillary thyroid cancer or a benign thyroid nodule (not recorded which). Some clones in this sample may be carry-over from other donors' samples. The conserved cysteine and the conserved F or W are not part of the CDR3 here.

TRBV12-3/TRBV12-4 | ASRPPGSTDLSSGNTIY
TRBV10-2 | ASSEPGLARGDEQF
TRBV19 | ASSSSMGWKGSSEAF
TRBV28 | ASSFRGLGYT
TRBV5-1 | ASSPDRVGMETQY
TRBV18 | ASSPGDGRGKLF
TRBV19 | ASTTRAARGYEQY
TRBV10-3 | AISAGLAGGSSYNEQF
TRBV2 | ASLRDRANTGELF
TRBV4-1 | ASGLGSSNYGYT
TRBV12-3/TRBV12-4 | ASSLSGANSPLH
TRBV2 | ASSINRVPVSYERY
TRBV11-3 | ASSARTDVKTGELF
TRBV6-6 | ASSYSTGDPYEQY
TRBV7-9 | ASSLDQHPAYEQY
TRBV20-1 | RGVKIRWRAF
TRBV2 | ASSEETGTQLF
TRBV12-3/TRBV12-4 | ASSTGTGGGEKLF
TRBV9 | ASSALGQPLTEAF
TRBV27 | ASSSLAGGLRGQY
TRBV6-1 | ASSRHQGFEQY
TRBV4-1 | ASTQGAPVHGYT